This is a list of T cell receptor beta chains from one sample in a study of blood T cell repertoires in COVID-19. Produced via immunoSEQ multiplex PCR; TCRdb's table is partial and in-frame only. The table has 200,000 to 250,000 clones, roughly four fifths seen once. Sequencing was performed on peripheral blood. These receptors came from a woman of 80 years or more with acute or convalescent COVID-19. CDR3s include the opening cysteine and the closing phenylalanine or tryptophan. The order of the fields is clone size, V gene, J gene, D gene, CDR3 DNA, CDR3 protein. The D gene is left open where the match is weak. Clone size is not always given. Where it is, it says once, few, many or a class for expanded clones.

clone_size: NA
v_call: TRBV10-3
j_call: TRBJ2-7
d_call: TRBD2
cdr3_nt: TGTGCCAGGGGGGGGGTCCCCCCCTACGAGCAGTACTTC
cdr3_aa: CARGGVPPYEQYF

clone_size: NA
v_call: TRBV2
j_call: TRBJ1-5
d_call: NA
cdr3_nt: TGTGCCAGCAGTGGAACGAACTATAGCAATCAGCCCCAGCATTTT
cdr3_aa: CASSGTNYSNQPQHF

clone_size: NA
v_call: TRBV6-2/TRBV6-3
j_call: TRBJ2-3
d_call: TRBD2
cdr3_nt: TGTGCCAGCAGTTACGGTATAGCGGGGAACACCGGCGGGCAGTATTTT
cdr3_aa: CASSYGIAGNTGGQYF

clone_size: NA
v_call: TRBV27
j_call: TRBJ1-2
d_call: TRBD1
cdr3_nt: TGTGCCAGCAGCAAGAGGGACAGCGTCACCGGCTACACCTTC
cdr3_aa: CASSKRDSVTGYTF

clone_size: NA
v_call: TRBV5-6
j_call: TRBJ1-2
d_call: NA
cdr3_nt: TGTGCCAGCAGTACCCTAGCGGGGGACTATGGCTACACCTTC
cdr3_aa: CASSTLAGDYGYTF

clone_size: NA
v_call: TRBV3-1/TRBV3-2
j_call: TRBJ1-4
d_call: NA
cdr3_nt: TGTGCCAGCAGCCAACGGCGAGGGGAAAAACTGTTTTTT
cdr3_aa: CASSQRRGEKLFF

clone_size: NA
v_call: TRBV2
j_call: TRBJ2-2
d_call: NA
cdr3_nt: TGTGCCAGCAGTGGCACCGCGAGGAACACCGGGGAGCTGTTTTTT
cdr3_aa: CASSGTARNTGELFF

clone_size: NA
v_call: TRBV7-9
j_call: TRBJ2-2
d_call: TRBD1
cdr3_nt: TGTGCCAGCAGGACCGGGACAGGGAACACCGGGGAGCTGTTTTTT
cdr3_aa: CASRTGTGNTGELFF

clone_size: NA
v_call: TRBV7-9
j_call: TRBJ2-3
d_call: NA
cdr3_nt: TGTGCCAGCAGCGCCGGACAGTACACTTGGGATACGCAGTATTTT
cdr3_aa: CASSAGQYTWDTQYF

clone_size: NA
v_call: TRBV29-1
j_call: TRBJ2-3
d_call: NA
cdr3_nt: TGCAGCGTTCGAGCAGATACGCAGTATTTT
cdr3_aa: CSVRADTQYF

clone_size: NA
v_call: TRBV9
j_call: TRBJ2-7
d_call: TRBD1
cdr3_nt: TGTGCCAGCAGCGTCACAGGGGCCTACGAGCAGTACTTC
cdr3_aa: CASSVTGAYEQYF

clone_size: few
v_call: TRBV2
j_call: TRBJ2-1
d_call: TRBD1
cdr3_nt: TGTGCCAGCAAAGTCATGGGACAGGGTACGAATGAGCAGTTCTTC
cdr3_aa: CASKVMGQGTNEQFF

clone_size: NA
v_call: TRBV14
j_call: TRBJ2-3
d_call: TRBD2
cdr3_nt: TGTGCCAGCAGCCTCGGGACTAGCGGAAGACTCAGCACAGATACGCAGTATTTT
cdr3_aa: CASSLGTSGRLSTDTQYF

clone_size: NA
v_call: TRBV2
j_call: TRBJ1-1
d_call: TRBD1
cdr3_nt: TGTGCCAGCAGTGCACGGGACAGGGGTTTCACTGAAGCTTTCTTT
cdr3_aa: CASSARDRGFTEAFF

clone_size: NA
v_call: TRBV9
j_call: TRBJ2-1
d_call: NA
cdr3_nt: TGTGCCAGCAGCACGCGACTATCCTCCCTTCGCAATGAGCAGTTCTTC
cdr3_aa: CASSTRLSSLRNEQFF

clone_size: NA
v_call: TRBV7-9
j_call: TRBJ2-3
d_call: TRBD1
cdr3_nt: TGTGCCAGCAGCTACCGGGACAGGCTCTCAGATACGCAGTATTTT
cdr3_aa: CASSYRDRLSDTQYF

clone_size: once
v_call: TRBV10-1
j_call: TRBJ2-5
d_call: NA
cdr3_nt: TGCGCCAGCAGTGACGGGGAGACCCAGTACTTC
cdr3_aa: CASSDGETQYF

clone_size: NA
v_call: TRBV10-3
j_call: TRBJ1-1
d_call: NA
cdr3_nt: TGTGCCATCAGTGCCACAGGGATTACTGAAGCTTTCTTT
cdr3_aa: CAISATGITEAFF

clone_size: NA
v_call: TRBV7-2
j_call: TRBJ2-5
d_call: NA
cdr3_nt: TGTGCCAGCAGTTACGGGACTGGCCAAGAGACCCAGTACTTC
cdr3_aa: CASSYGTGQETQYF

clone_size: NA
v_call: TRBV28
j_call: TRBJ2-7
d_call: TRBD1
cdr3_nt: TGTGCCAGCAGTAGCCTTGCCACAGGGGGGCGCATCGCGGGCGAGCAGTACTTC
cdr3_aa: CASSSLATGGRIAGEQYF

clone_size: NA
v_call: TRBV27
j_call: TRBJ1-6
d_call: TRBD1
cdr3_nt: TGTGCCAGCAGTCCTCGGACAGGGGGAGCCCTCTATAATTCACCCCTCCACTTT
cdr3_aa: CASSPRTGGALYNSPLHF

clone_size: NA
v_call: TRBV28
j_call: TRBJ1-2
d_call: TRBD1
cdr3_nt: TGTGCCAGCTCAGTTACCAGGGGGCTAACGGATGGCTACACCTTC
cdr3_aa: CASSVTRGLTDGYTF

clone_size: NA
v_call: TRBV18
j_call: TRBJ2-1
d_call: NA
cdr3_nt: TGTGCCAGCTCCACCGGGGTCGGTCAACTCAATGAGCAGTTCTTC
cdr3_aa: CASSTGVGQLNEQFF

clone_size: NA
v_call: TRBV9
j_call: TRBJ2-1
d_call: TRBD1
cdr3_nt: TGTGCCAGCAGCGCCTTTTCAGGGGGCTTGAACAATGAGCAGTTCTTC
cdr3_aa: CASSAFSGGLNNEQFF

clone_size: NA
v_call: TRBV4-3
j_call: TRBJ1-2
d_call: TRBD1
cdr3_nt: TGCGCCAGCAGTCACCAGGGGGTTCGGGGTGGCTACACCTTC
cdr3_aa: CASSHQGVRGGYTF

clone_size: NA
v_call: TRBV15
j_call: TRBJ1-4
d_call: NA
cdr3_nt: TGTGCCACCAGCAGAGACTCTCCCAGCTACGGGGGAAATGAAAAACTGTTTTTT
cdr3_aa: CATSRDSPSYGGNEKLFF

clone_size: NA
v_call: TRBV5-1
j_call: TRBJ1-1
d_call: NA
cdr3_nt: TGCGCCAGCAGCTTGGGGTTTGAGGGCTCTGAAGCTTTCTTT
cdr3_aa: CASSLGFEGSEAFF

clone_size: NA
v_call: TRBV7-2
j_call: TRBJ2-3
d_call: NA
cdr3_nt: TGTGCCAGCAGCTTCCTCGGCACAGATACGCAGTATTTT
cdr3_aa: CASSFLGTDTQYF

clone_size: NA
v_call: TRBV2
j_call: TRBJ1-6
d_call: NA
cdr3_nt: TGTGCCAGCAGCGGCGGAGAGGGGAGGTCACCCCTCCACTTT
cdr3_aa: CASSGGEGRSPLHF

clone_size: NA
v_call: TRBV6-5
j_call: TRBJ1-1
d_call: NA
cdr3_nt: TGTGCCAGCAGTCCACACCGAACCAACACTGAAGCTTTCTTT
cdr3_aa: CASSPHRTNTEAFF

clone_size: few
v_call: TRBV19
j_call: TRBJ1-3
d_call: NA
cdr3_nt: TGTGCCAGTAGTATTCAGGGGCGGACGAACACCATATATTTT
cdr3_aa: CASSIQGRTNTIYF